This T cell receptor beta chain was documented in a study of OX40 agonist ivuxolimab in advanced cancers. Sequenced by immunoSEQ multiplex PCR; TCRdb stores in-frame clones only, minus some. In the table there are around 67,000 clones, approximately 84% of which are singletons. The study, taken as a whole, reports: Some nonresponders also had low normalized T-cell clonal expansion. Antigen specificity was not determined for the expanded peripheral T cells.

Trimming left V 5 bases short and J 2 bases short, with 12 bases between. CDR3 length: 14 residues. Looked up from germline, CDR1 is SGHAT and CDR2 is FQNNGV. Of note for this clone: Its target is unknown.

This chain connects TRBV11-2 to TRBJ1-1; D unresolved. The clonotype originates from an adult with an advanced solid tumor such as melanoma, head and neck, liver or kidney cancer. The input for sequencing was CD4+ or CD8+ T cells sorted from blood, taken in a trial of the OX40 agonist ivuxolimab. The CDR3: CASSRAESNTEAFF. CDR3 DNA: TGTGCCAGCAGCAGGGCAGAAAGCAACACTGAAGCTTTCTTT.